Each of the 20 T cell receptor beta chains below was sequenced from the same sample in a study of cytomegalovirus exposure and HLA in healthy donors. This PCR relied on a set of 60 Vbeta primers and 13 Jbeta primers. The repertoire was sequenced with immunoSEQ multiplex PCR; TCRdb's copy has only in-frame clones and lacks some. The top ten hold approximately 10% of the sample, which has 80,000 or so clones, 55% to 85% seen once. Sequencing was performed on PBMCs. The origin of the receptors is a woman aged 40 to 55 in good health and CMV-seropositive.

This clone was detected a few times. Other DNA sequences in this sample translate to the same CDR3. This chain connects TRBV30 to TRBJ1-2; D remains unclear. The CDR3 totals 13 residues. CDR1 is GTSNPN, CDR2 SVGIG, per germline (reference sequence). V was shortened by 0 bases and J by 0 bases, with 5 bases between the two germline ends. The chain's CDR3 is CAWSVEANYGYTF. CDR3 DNA: TGTGCCTGGAGTGTGGAGGCTAACTATGGCTACACCTTC.

This chain links TRBV2 with TRBJ2-5, with unresolved D. This CDR3 is built from 10 residues. The V end lost 8 bases, the J end lost 5 bases, and 6 bases lay between the germline ends. Germline assignment: CDR1 SNHLY and CDR2 FYNNEI. CDR3 protein: CASSYETQYF. CDR3 nucleotide sequence: TGTGCCAGCTCTTATGAGACCCAGTACTTC.

This clone was found once. The chain has TRBV28 and TRBJ1-5, with D possibly matching TRBD1 (5 bases). This CDR3 spans 14 amino acids. Trimming took off 1 base at V and 7 bases at J, with 11 bases between the two ends. Germline V lookup: CDR1 MDHEN, CDR2 SYDVKM. The CDR3 loop reads CASSLSGGRQPQHF. The CDR3 DNA reads as TGTGCCAGCAGTTTATCGGGGGGTAGGCAGCCCCAGCATTTT.

The chain carries TRBV11-2 and TRBJ1-1; 7 bases align to TRBD1. V gave up 4 bases and J gave up 1 base; unmatched junction bases: 6. Germline CDR1 reads SGHAT; CDR2 reads FQNNGV. The CDR3 totals 15 residues. CDR3 sequence (DNA): TGTGCCAGCAGCTCCGACAGGGTCCGGAACACTGAAGCTTTCTTT. Its protein product is CASSSDRVRNTEAFF.

This clone was seen only a few times. The gene calls are TRBV29-1 and TRBJ1-1; D remains unclear. The CDR3 totals 12 residues. V dropped 4 bases and J dropped 5 bases, with 11 bases sitting between them. In germline, CDR1 is SQVTM, CDR2 ANQGSEA. The CDR3 nucleotides read TGCAGCGTTGTGAGGGATGGGACTGAAGCTTTCTTT. It yields the protein CSVVRDGTEAFF.

The rearrangement links TRBV7-9 to TRBJ2-7; 7 nucleotides line up with TRBD2. Per the germline V gene, CDR1 is SEHNR and CDR2 is FQNEAQ (reference sequence). This CDR3 is built from 15 residues. The V gene end was trimmed by 3 bases and the J gene end by 5 bases; junction bases not matched to a gene: 10. CDR3 coding DNA: TGTGCCAGCAGCTTGGCTCTAGCGGCGGGCGACGAGCAGTACTTC. This encodes CASSLALAAGDEQYF.

This clone turned up a few times. V usage is TRBV6-5 and J usage is TRBJ1-5, with a tentative D call TRBD1 (6 bases). CDR1 is MNHEY and CDR2 is SVGAGI in the germline V gene. V dropped 6 bases and J dropped 7 bases, with 16 bases sitting between them. The CDR3 sequence is 14 residues long. Here the CDR3 reads CASSLQGMGQPQHF. Written as DNA, the CDR3 is TGTGCCAGCAGCCTACAGGGAATGGGGCAGCCCCAGCATTTT.

The chain links TRBV30 to TRBJ1-4; D unclear. The V gene lost 3 bases and the J gene lost 3 bases, with 5 bases spanning the gap. Germline V gives CDR1 GTSNPN, CDR2 SVGIG (reference sequence). This CDR3 contains 12 residues. CDR3 DNA sequence: TGTGCCTGGAGCGGTCCTAATGAAAAACTGTTTTTT. Translating it yields CAWSGPNEKLFF. Full variable domain (rest looked up from reference TRBV30 and TRBJ1-4): SQTIHQWPATLVQPVGSPLSLECTVEGTSNPNLYWYRQAAGRGLQLLFYSVGIGQISSEVPQNLSASRPQDRQFILSSKKLLLSDSGFYLCAWSGPNEKLFFGSGTQLSVL.

The J gene is TRBJ1-5, the V gene TRBV19; no definite D call. The CDR3 spans 15 residues. V was shortened by 4 bases and J by 0 bases, with 10 bases between the two germline ends. Germline V gene sequence: CDR1 LNHDA, CDR2 SQIVND (reference sequence). CDR3 sequence reads: CASSNPNYSNQPQHF. DNA of the CDR3: TGTGCCAGTAGTAACCCAAACTATAGCAATCAGCCCCAGCATTTT. Complete variable domain (other parts from reference TRBV19 and TRBJ1-5): DGGITQSPKYLFRKEGQNVTLSCEQNLNHDAMYWYRQDPGQGLRLIYYSQIVNDFQKGDIAEGYSVSREKKESFPLTVTSAQKNPTAFYLCASSNPNYSNQPQHFGDGTRLSIL.

This rearrangement joins TRBV19 to TRBJ2-7; the match to TRBD2 covers 7 bases. The junction had 13 bases not matched to a gene; V was cut back by 9 bases and J by 5 bases. The CDR3 is 14 residues long. Germline CDR1 reads LNHDA; CDR2 reads SQIVND (reference sequence). The CDR3 loop reads CASHPPGGFDEQYF. The CDR3 DNA reads as TGTGCCAGCCATCCCCCCGGGGGGTTCGACGAGCAGTACTTC.

This chain joins TRBV19 and TRBJ1-2; D is undetermined. This CDR3 contains 9 residues. V lost 8 bases, J lost 9 bases, and 7 bases lay in between. CDR1 is LNHDA and CDR2 is SQIVND in the germline V gene (reference sequence). The CDR3 bases are TGTGCCAGTGGGGAGAGCTACACCTTC. Translated: CASGESYTF.

This chain connects TRBV27 to TRBJ2-1, with TRBD2 identical over 12 bases. Germline values: CDR1 MNHEY, CDR2 SMNVEV (reference sequence). This CDR3 contains 16 residues. The CDR3 is CARTSGNSTPQPTKFF. The CDR3 DNA reads TGTGCTCGGACTAGCGGGAATTCCACTCCCCAACCGACGAAGTTCTTC.

The V gene is TRBV7-9, the J gene TRBJ2-7; the match to TRBD2 covers 15 bases. This CDR3 is 15 amino acids long. V was pared by 5 bases and J by 7 bases, with 6 bases of the junction left unmatched. Germline CDR1 SEHNR, CDR2 FQNEAQ (reference sequence). CDR3 region: CASSPGLAGGGEQYF. DNA of the CDR3: TGTGCCAGCAGCCCGGGACTAGCGGGAGGAGGTGAGCAGTACTTC.

This chain joins TRBV6-1 and TRBJ2-7, with a tentative D call TRBD1 (6 bases). Trimming cost V 7 bases and J 6 bases, with 19 bases left between them. CDR3 length equals 14 residues. Germline V gives CDR1 MNHNS, CDR2 SASEGT. The CDR3 nucleotides read TGTGCCAGCACCCCAGGGGTAGGGGTTGGCGAGCAGTACTTC. Residues: CASTPGVGVGEQYF.

This clone was picked up one time. The chain couples TRBV5-1 to TRBJ2-5, with a tentative D call TRBD1 (6 bases). The V and J ends lost 3 bases and 2 bases respectively, with 14 bases between them. Germline CDR1 is SGHRS and CDR2 is YFSETQ. The length of the CDR3 is 15 residues. The CDR3 DNA reads as TGCGCCAGCAGCTCGAATACAGGGTTACAAGAGACCCAGTACTTC. Amino acids: CASSSNTGLQETQYF.

V gene TRBV19 combines with J gene TRBJ2-2; D possibly corresponds to TRBD2 (6 bases). V gave up 3 bases and J gave up 4 bases, with 15 bases separating them. The CDR3 totals 16 residues. In germline, CDR1 is LNHDA, CDR2 SQIVND (reference sequence). The CDR3 DNA follows: TGTGCCAGTAGTATTTCGAGGGAGGAACGCACCGGGGAGCTGTTTTTT. Translating it yields CASSISREERTGELFF.

V and J are TRBV6-6 and TRBJ2-3, with D tentatively TRBD2 (6 bases). The V gene lost 5 bases and the J gene lost 4 bases, with 16 bases spanning the gap. The CDR3 spans 15 residues. Germline V gene lookup returns CDR1 MNHNY and CDR2 SVGAGI (reference sequence). The CDR3 loop reads CASSLQEGLADTQYF. The CDR3 DNA reads as TGTGCCAGCAGTCTCCAGGAGGGCCTGGCAGATACGCAGTATTTT.

This clone was seen more than once but under ten times. V and J are TRBV6-5 and TRBJ1-1, with D perhaps matching TRBD1 (6 bases). The CDR3 has 16 residues. The V gene's germline CDR1 is MNHEY and CDR2 SVGAGI. V lost 0 bases and J 5 bases, leaving 16 bases between the germline ends. The DNA for the CDR3 is TGTGCCAGCAGTTACTCTCTTGACAGGACGGGGACTGAAGCTTTCTTT. Protein sequence: CASSYSLDRTGTEAFF.

To note about this clone: Other DNA sequences from this sample encode an identical CDR3 as well. J is TRBJ2-5 and V is TRBV29-1; D perhaps matches TRBD2 (6 bases). The CDR3 runs 12 residues. Per germline, CDR1 SQVTM and CDR2 ANQGSEA. Trimming left V 6 bases short and J 4 bases short, with 12 bases between. The CDR3 reads CSVETGGETQYF. In DNA form, the CDR3 reads TGCAGCGTCGAAACCGGGGGAGAGACCCAGTACTTC.

V and J are TRBV4-3 and TRBJ2-6; TRBD1 matches at 8 bases. Trimming at V came to 4 bases and at J to 0 bases, leaving 11 bases not matched to a gene. CDR1 and CDR2 (germline): LGHNA, YSLEER. The CDR3 consists of 19 residues. The DNA for the CDR3 is TGCGCCAGCAGCCGAGAACAGGGGGTGAAGAGCTCTGGGGCCAACGTCCTGACTTTC. It is translated as CASSREQGVKSSGANVLTF.